Following are 6 T cell receptor beta chains from one sample sequenced in a study of memory CD8 T cells in hepatitis C reinfection. Repertoires were generated with immunoSEQ multiplex PCR, while TCRdb's copy carries only in-frame clones and drops some. The sample shows approximately 50,000 clones, about 90% of them seen only once. Time point given: pre-reinfection, 55 to 20 weeks before reinfection detection. No in vitro expansion preceded TCR sequencing of the sorted cells. Sequenced material: naive CD8+ T cells sorted from blood. Receptors were obtained from a man younger than 35 with hepatitis C virus infection.

The chain uses TRBV13 and TRBJ2-5, with 8 bases identical to TRBD2. CDR1 and CDR2 from the germline V gene are PRHDT and FYEKMQ (reference sequence). CDR3 length: 15 residues. V lost 6 bases, J lost 5 bases, and 11 bases stayed unmatched. DNA of the CDR3: TGTGCCAGCAGTCAGGGGAGACTAGCGAGGGAGACCCAGTACTTC. Translated: CASSQGRLARETQYF.

The chain employs TRBV19 and TRBJ2-1; 9 positions agree with TRBD1. The V gene end was trimmed by 4 bases and the J gene end by 5 bases; junction bases not matched to a gene: 6. CDR1 and CDR2 (germline): LNHDA, SQIVND (reference sequence). This CDR3 has 15 amino acids. The CDR3 spells CASSTPGQGNNEQFF. The CDR3 DNA sequence: TGTGCCAGTAGTACCCCGGGACAGGGTAACAATGAGCAGTTCTTC.

The chain employs TRBV6-4 and TRBJ2-1; TRBD1 aligns across 8 bases. The CDR3 has 13 residues. Germline CDR1 is MRHNA and CDR2 is SNTAGT. With 3 bases clipped from V and 7 bases from J, the junction kept 2 bases outside the gene matches. The CDR3 sequence: CASSEGQENEQFF. The CDR3 bases are TGTGCCAGCAGTGAGGGACAGGAAAATGAGCAGTTCTTC.

In regard to this clone: Sequence at one end of the junction differs from germline and may be a read error. V usage is TRBV28 and J usage is TRBJ2-7; 12 nucleotides line up with TRBD2. The CDR3 has 16 residues. Germline lookup yields CDR1 MDHEN and CDR2 SYDVKM. The CDR3 sequence is CASTGASGRAQYERYF. In DNA, the CDR3 is TGTGCCAGCACCGGGGCTAGCGGGAGGGCCCAATACGAGCGGTACTTC. The full variable domain, completed using reference TRBV28 and TRBJ2-7, is DVKVTQSSRYLVKRTGEKVFLECVQDMDHENMFWYRQDPGLGLRLIYFSYDVKMKEKGDIPEGYSVSREKKERFSLILESASTNQTSMYLCASTGASGRAQYERYFGPGTRLTVT.

V is TRBV5-5 and J is TRBJ2-2; 9 bases map to TRBD2. The CDR3 is made up of 17 amino acids. With 1 base clipped from V and 5 bases from J, the junction kept 9 bases outside the gene matches. Looked up from germline, CDR1 is SGHKS and CDR2 is YYEKEE (reference sequence). CDR3 residues: CASSLILAGVGTGELFF. The CDR3 DNA reads as TGTGCCAGCAGCTTGATTTTAGCGGGGGTCGGTACCGGGGAGCTGTTTTTT.

The chain uses TRBV11-2 and TRBJ2-7; the D is unclear. The CDR3 sequence is 11 residues long. V was trimmed by 2 bases and J by 5 bases, leaving 4 bases between them. Looked up from germline, CDR1 is SGHAT and CDR2 is FQNNGV. Here the CDR3 DNA reads TGTGCCAGCAGCTTAATCGACGAGCAGTACTTC. Protein product: CASSLIDEQYF.